This TCR beta chain was identified in a study of CD8+ T cells in alopecia areata. Both peripheral blood and punch biopsies of lesional scalp skin were obtained from patients who had alopecia areata. T lymphocytes (CD4+ and CD8+) were sorted from PBMCs. For this clone: Its matching antigen is unknown. At one boundary the junction diverges from the germline segment, which might be a read error.

Whole-study findings and limits: In patients, TCRs were shared less clearly than in mice, and HLA may possibly be involved.

RNA, once extracted, was reverse transcribed into cDNA for use as the sequencing template. Here immunoSEQ multiplex PCR was the method, and the copy in TCRdb shows in-frame clones only, minus some. The sample carries more than 90,000 clones, roughly two fifths recorded once. The CDR3 consists of 14 residues. The V gene's germline CDR1 is SNHLY and CDR2 FYNNEI. The TCR originated in a human donor with alopecia areata. The specimen was CD4+ T cells sorted from blood. The genes are TRBV2 and TRBJ2-1; D may be TRBD2 (5 bases). CDR3 coding DNA: TGTGCCAGCAGGGGCAGGACTGCCTACACTGAGCAGTTCTTC. Translated: CASRGRTAYTEQFF. The entire variable domain, with the rest obtained from reference TRBV2 and TRBJ2-1, is as follows: EPEVTQTPSHQVTQMGQEVILRCVPISNHLYFYWYRQILGQKVEFLVSFYNNEISEKSEIFDDQFSVERPDGSNFTLKIRSTKLEDSAMYFCASRGRTAYTEQFFGPGTRLTVL.